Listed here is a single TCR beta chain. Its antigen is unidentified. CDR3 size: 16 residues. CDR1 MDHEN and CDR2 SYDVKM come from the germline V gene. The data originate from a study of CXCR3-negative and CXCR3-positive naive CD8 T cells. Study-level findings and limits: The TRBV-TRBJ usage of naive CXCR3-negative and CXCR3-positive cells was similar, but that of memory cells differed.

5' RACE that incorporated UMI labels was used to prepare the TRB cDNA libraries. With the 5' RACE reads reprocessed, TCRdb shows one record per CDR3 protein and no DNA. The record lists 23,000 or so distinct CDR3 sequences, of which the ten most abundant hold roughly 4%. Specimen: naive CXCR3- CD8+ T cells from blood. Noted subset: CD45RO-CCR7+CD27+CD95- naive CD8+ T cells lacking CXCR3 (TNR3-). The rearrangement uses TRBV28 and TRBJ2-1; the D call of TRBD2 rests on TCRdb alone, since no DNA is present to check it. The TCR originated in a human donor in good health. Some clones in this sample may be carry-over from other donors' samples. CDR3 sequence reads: CASSFWRESGGNEQFF. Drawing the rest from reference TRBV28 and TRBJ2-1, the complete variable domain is DVKVTQSSRYLVKRTGEKVFLECVQDMDHENMFWYRQDPGLGLRLIYFSYDVKMKEKGDIPEGYSVSREKKERFSLILESASTNQTSMYLCASSFWRESGGNEQFFGPGTRLTVL.